A single sample gave rise to the 11 T cell receptor beta chains below, sequenced in a study of T cell responses to AZD1222 COVID-19 vaccine. Generated by immunoSEQ multiplex PCR, the TCRdb table keeps only in-frame clones and is missing some. The data contain approximately 190,000 clones, 85% to 95% of them singletons. The material was peripheral blood, obtained on day 0 of AZD1222 vaccination. The receptors were sampled from an adult in good health.

The CDR3 is CASSYPLDPGIQNTGELFF. CDR3 sequence (DNA): TGTGCCAGCAGTTACCCCCTGGATCCAGGGATCCAGAACACCGGGGAGCTGTTTTTT. The chain couples TRBV6-2 or TRBV6-3 to TRBJ2-2; D might be TRBD1 (5 bases). The CDR3 totals 19 residues. Germline CDR1 reads MNHEY; CDR2 reads SVGEGT. Trimming left V 2 bases short and J 1 base short, with 20 bases between.

This clone has only a few counts. The gene calls are TRBV5-6 and TRBJ1-2; D remains ambiguous. The CDR3 covers 12 residues. Germline values: CDR1 SGHDT, CDR2 YYEEEE. Between the trimmed V and J ends, which lost 2 bases and 2 bases, there was a span of 4 bases. CDR3 protein: CASSLGNYGYTF. CDR3 nucleotide sequence: TGTGCCAGCAGCTTAGGGAACTATGGCTACACCTTC.

The chain is built from TRBV6-2 or TRBV6-3 and TRBJ1-5; no clear D. Trimming took 1 base from V and 4 from J, leaving 2 bases between them. The CDR3 is 12 amino acids. Germline loops: CDR1 MNHEY, CDR2 SVGEGT. CDR3 DNA sequence: TGTGCCAGCAGTTACTTGAATCAGCCCCAGCATTTT. It encodes CASSYLNQPQHF.

The gene calls are TRBV6-5 and TRBJ1-6; 7 bases are a match to TRBD1. The CDR3 totals 15 residues. The germline CDR1 and CDR2 sequences are MNHEY and SVGAGI. The V and J ends lost 6 bases and 8 bases, in that order; junction bases with no gene match: 10. CDR3 sequence: CASSVITGVDSPLHF. The DNA of the CDR3 is TGTGCCAGCAGCGTCATTACAGGGGTAGATTCACCCCTCCACTTT.

The chain couples TRBV28 to TRBJ1-1, with 9 bases identical to TRBD1. Looked up from germline, CDR1 is MDHEN and CDR2 is SYDVKM. The CDR3 extends over 13 amino acids. The V segment lost 8 bases and the J segment 9 bases; nucleotides outside the gene matches: 10. The DNA for the CDR3 is TGTGCCAGCGGGTCGGGACAGGGAAGAAAAGCTTTCTTT. Translating gives CASGSGQGRKAFF.

In the case of this clone: The identical CDR3 is also encoded by other nucleotide sequences in the sample. The chain links TRBV18 to TRBJ1-1; D not certain. The length of the CDR3 is 13 residues. With 2 bases removed from V and 1 base from J, the gap between germline ends came to 5 bases. Germline CDR1 and CDR2: KGHSH and LQKENI. CDR3 residues: CASSPTENTEAFF. As DNA, the CDR3 is TGTGCCAGCTCACCAACTGAGAACACTGAAGCTTTCTTT.

This clone was found a few times. At one boundary the junction diverges from the germline segment, which might be a read error. The chain recombines TRBV5-1 with TRBJ1-4, with D uncertain. Germline lookup yields CDR1 SGHRS and CDR2 YFSETQ. This CDR3 has 15 residues. The CDR3 DNA is TGCGCCAGCAGCTTGGCGGGAGCAACTACTGAAAAACTGTTTTTT. This encodes CASSLAGATTEKLFF.

This clone has only one observation. The rearrangement joins TRBV7-3 to TRBJ2-3, with a possible D match to TRBD1 (5 bases). In germline, CDR1 is SGHTA, CDR2 FQGTGA. The germline V and J ends were trimmed by 2 bases and 2 bases, with 11 bases remaining between them. CDR3 length: 15 residues. The CDR3 DNA follows: TGTGCCAGCAGCTTATATCCAGGGATCACAGATACGCAGTATTTT. This translates into CASSLYPGITDTQYF.

The chain is built from TRBV29-1 and TRBJ2-5; 7 bases are a match to TRBD1. The ends lost 1 base at V and 5 bases at J; junction bases unmatched: 7. Germline values: CDR1 SQVTM, CDR2 ANQGSEA. The CDR3 consists of 14 residues. The CDR3 region is CSVEGKGGGETQYF. In DNA, the CDR3 is TGCAGCGTTGAAGGCAAAGGGGGCGGGGAGACCCAGTACTTC.

The rearrangement links TRBV6-5 to TRBJ2-7; D is uncertain. CDR1 MNHEY and CDR2 SVGAGI come from the germline V gene. V lost 6 bases and J lost 6, with 9 bases in between. The length of the CDR3 is 11 residues. Here the CDR3 reads CASSNSGEQYF. DNA for the CDR3: TGTGCCAGCAGCAACTCTGGCGAGCAGTACTTC.

This chain uses TRBV4-1 with TRBJ1-2; D may be TRBD1 (5 bases). V shed 4 bases and J shed 5 bases, with 20 bases lying between them. Germline V gives CDR1 MGHRA, CDR2 YSYEKL. The CDR3 contains 16 residues. The chain's CDR3 is CASSPYMDGRAYGYTF. DNA for the CDR3: TGCGCCAGCAGCCCCTACATGGATGGCAGGGCATATGGCTACACCTTC.